The table lists the clone carrying this T cell receptor beta chain with a few counts. What it binds is not known. V was clipped by 0 bases and J by 6 bases, with 9 bases between them. The CDR3 has 13 amino acids. TCRdb reprocessed the RT-PCR reads via MiXCR and lists one record per CDR3 protein. The data contain under 500,000 distinct CDR3 sequences, around 9.9% of them singletons. These data come from a study of response to subunit inactivated influenza vaccine. Study-level points and caveats: The authors put forward the suggestion that each seasonal influenza vaccination may bring in only a limited number of new T cells.

The sequence came from a man aged 45 to 65 who received an inactivated influenza vaccine. J is TRBJ2-7 and V is TRBV12-3 or TRBV12-4; D ambiguous. The specimen comprised PBMCs from blood, sampled 35 to 45 days after vaccination. The CDR3 loop reads CASSLAGSGEQYF. The DNA of the CDR3 is TGTGCCAGCAGTTTAGCAGGGTCCGGCGAGCAGTACTTC.